This T cell receptor (beta chain) was documented in a study of T-cell reconstitution after alpha-beta-depleted transplantation in children. A TCRbeta library incorporating unique molecular identifiers was prepared. TCRdb re-called the PCR reads with MiXCR, one entry per CDR3 protein. The sample has over 200,000 distinct CDR3 sequences, 9.5% to 13% seen once. J gave up 13 bases and V 3 bases, and 10 bases lay outside the gene matches. The CDR3 extends over 13 amino acids. Germline values: CDR1 SEHNR, CDR2 FQNEAQ (reference sequence). The sequenced sample was PBMCs, obtained before TCRalphabeta/CD19-depleted stem cell transplant. The TCR comes from a child younger than two with acute myeloid leukemia, due to receive a stem cell transplant. The chain combines TRBV7-9 with TRBJ2-5, with 8 bases fitting TRBD1. The CDR3: CASSFGQGYWRYF. The CDR3 DNA reads TGTGCCAGCAGCTTTGGACAGGGATATTGGCGGTACTTC.